This T cell receptor (beta chain) derives from a study of technical replicates of blood from a few donors. TCRdb's table, derived via immunoSEQ multiplex PCR, lists solely in-frame clones and lacks some. The data contain under 85,000 clones, around 97% of them seen just once; the ten biggest clones take up 0.15% to 0.2%. The junction had 2 bases not matched to a gene; V was cut back by 4 bases and J by 7 bases. The CDR3 is 12 amino acids. Germline-derived CDR1 and CDR2 are SGHNT and YYREEE (reference sequence). The specimen was T cells isolated from PBMCs. The chain is built from TRBV5-4 and TRBJ2-1; 7 bases agree with TRBD2. This clonotype originated in a human donor in good health. The CDR3 nucleotides read TGTGCCAGCAGCAATAGCGGGAATGAGCAGTTCTTC. This sequence encodes CASSNSGNEQFF.